The 6 T cell receptor beta chains listed next were all sequenced from one sample in a study of blood T cell repertoires in COVID-19. The assay was immunoSEQ multiplex PCR, and TCRdb's table has in-frame clones only and misses some. This table has tens of thousands of clones, less than 90% appearing once. Sample: peripheral blood. The receptors here all came from a man in his sixties with active or convalescent COVID-19.

This clone has more than one count but fewer than ten. The CDR3 sequence: CASSSGGDTQYF. DNA for the CDR3: TGTGCCAGCAGTTCGGGGGGCGATACGCAGTATTTT. The V call is TRBV12-3 or TRBV12-4, the J call TRBJ2-3; tentatively, D is TRBD2 (7 bases). V was pared by 4 bases and J by 6 bases, with 8 bases between. This CDR3 contains 12 residues.

This sequence joins TRBV5-1 and TRBJ2-3; TRBD2 matches at 9 bases. The CDR3 length is 17 residues. Germline CDR1 and CDR2: SGHRS and YFSETQ. Trimming took 0 bases from V and 0 from J; bases not matched to a gene: 5. CDR3 amino acids: CASSLAKRGASTDTQYF. The CDR3, as DNA: TGCGCCAGCAGCTTGGCCAAGCGGGGGGCCAGCACAGATACGCAGTATTTT.

The chain has TRBV19 and TRBJ1-5; TRBD1 aligns across 11 bases. The CDR3 is 15 residues long. The germline V gene encodes CDR1 LNHDA and CDR2 SQIVND (reference sequence). Trimming cost V 5 bases and J 4 bases; bases outside gene matches: 4. CDR3 region: CASSGGTGGNQPQHF. The CDR3 DNA reads as TGTGCCAGTAGTGGGGGGACAGGGGGAAATCAGCCCCAGCATTTT.

V gene TRBV6-2 or TRBV6-3 combines with J gene TRBJ1-1; the D gene is possibly TRBD1 (6 bases). The CDR3 totals 14 residues. Deletions cut 0 bases from V and 5 bases from J, with 10 bases between. From germline, CDR1 is MNHEY and CDR2 SVGEGT. Here the CDR3 DNA reads TGTGCCAGCAGTTACTCTGTACAGGGAACTGAAGCTTTCTTT. This gives the protein CASSYSVQGTEAFF.

This clone was detected a few times. CDR3 nucleotide sequence: TGTGCCAGCAGCTTAAGAGACAGGGGGGGCACTGAAGCTTTCTTT. It is translated as CASSLRDRGGTEAFF. The chain has TRBV5-4 and TRBJ1-1; 9 bases line up with TRBD1. V lost 2 bases, J lost 4 bases, and 6 bases stayed unmatched. CDR3 length equals 15 residues. Germline V gene sequence: CDR1 SGHNT, CDR2 YYREEE (reference sequence).

The rearrangement uses TRBV7-6 and TRBJ2-7; the match to TRBD1 covers 9 bases. V was pared by 2 bases and J by 5 bases, with 7 bases of the junction left unmatched. Germline-derived CDR1 and CDR2 are SGHVS and FNYEAQ. The CDR3 has 15 residues. The CDR3 spells CASSLPDRGDNEQYF. CDR3 nucleotide sequence: TGTGCCAGCAGCTTACCCGACAGGGGGGACAACGAGCAGTACTTC. Filled out from reference TRBV7-6 and TRBJ2-7, the complete variable domain reads GAGVSQSPRYKVTKRGQDVALRCDPISGHVSLYWYRQALGQGPEFLTYFNYEAQQDKSGLPNDRFSAERPEGSISTLTIQRTEQRDSAMYRCASSLPDRGDNEQYFGPGTRLTVT.